In this sample, the clone carrying this T cell receptor (beta chain) turned up a few times. Every cDNA TCR molecule received its own unique molecular identifier. MiXCR, applied by TCRdb to the 5' RACE reads, yields one record per CDR3 protein. This sample has tens of thousands of distinct CDR3 sequences; 12% occur once, and the top ten carry more than 25%. Documented time point: blood at routine non-recurrence follow-up after resection. Unsorted tumor, nontumor lung tissue or cryopreserved PBMC supplied the whole RNA. The data originate from a study of spatial heterogeneity in lung cancer. In the study overall: Where present, follow-up PBMC were sequenced a median of around two years after resection. Combinations of a unique TCR and a UMI were tallied in raw reads, and on average each appeared more than ten times.

The receptor was derived from a male donor with early-stage non-small cell lung cancer. The sequences come from PBMCs, collected at follow-up.

The DNA for the CDR3 is TGTGCCAGTAGTATAAGAGCAGATAGCAATCAGCCCCAGCATTTT. The encoded protein is CASSIRADSNQPQHF. The rearrangement uses TRBV19 and TRBJ1-5; D gene ambiguous. The CDR3 has 15 amino acids. With 2 bases removed from V and 0 bases from J, the gap between germline ends came to 8 bases. Germline-derived CDR1 and CDR2 are LNHDA and SQIVND (reference sequence).